This TCR beta chain derives from a study of blood T cells in healthy people across ages. The extraction recovered at least 5 micrograms of total RNA per sample. The CDR3 is 15 residues long. The V and J ends lost 2 bases and 1 base respectively, with 11 bases between them. Germline CDR1 and CDR2: MNHEY and SVGAGI. It was with a sample-barcoded 5' primer and a J-beta primer mix that a second PCR of about 6 to 12 cycles was run. Each CDR3 protein is one row after TCRdb ran MiXCR on the 5' RACE reads. Among roughly 800,000 distinct CDR3 sequences listed, 58% were seen once. The sample holds a few counts of this clonotype.

The TCR sequence derives from a man in his thirties or forties in good health. The sequencing input was blood. V usage is TRBV6-5 and J usage is TRBJ1-1; no firm D call. The CDR3 nucleotides are TGTGCCAGCAGTTACGCAGACATCCAGAACACTGAAGCTTTCTTT. Translation: CASSYADIQNTEAFF.